Sequencing of this T cell receptor (beta chain) was carried out in a study of early T cells in non-severe SARS-CoV-2 infection. Study background: Chains were not paired, and sequencing was done on bulk RNA from unsorted whole blood.

The length of the CDR3 is 16 residues. V lost 4 bases and J 0 bases, leaving 16 bases between the germline ends. Looked up from germline, CDR1 is SGDLS and CDR2 is YYNGEE. In its sample, this clonotype was seen many times. TCRdb recomputed calls from the 5' RACE reads with MiXCR, one row per CDR3 protein. The sample records some 38,000 distinct CDR3 sequences, roughly 5% being singletons. Sequencing was performed on whole blood. This TCR was sampled from an adult who was a healthcare worker with PCR-confirmed SARS-CoV-2 infection or an uninfected control (not recorded which). The chain joins TRBV9 to TRBJ1-1, with unresolved D. CDR3 in amino acids: CASSPSNLRMNTEAFF. The CDR3 coding sequence is TGTGCCAGCAGCCCATCGAATTTAAGGATGAACACTGAAGCTTTCTTT.